This TCR beta chain appears in the sequencing data of a study of blood T cell repertoires in COVID-19. Sequencing was performed with immunoSEQ multiplex PCR; in TCRdb, only in-frame clones are kept and a portion is missing. Altogether 100,000 to 150,000 clones are present, about 93% being singletons, with the ten largest covering roughly 2%. Germline values: CDR1 KGHSH, CDR2 LQKENI. The CDR3 sequence is 15 residues long. V was pared by 3 bases and J by 0 bases, with 2 bases of the junction left unmatched. Seattle's enrolled individuals joined amid active infection and were then monitored longitudinally.

This TCR came from a man in his forties or fifties with COVID-19, enrolled during active disease. The material sequenced was peripheral blood. The rearrangement links TRBV18 to TRBJ2-1, with 7 nucleotides matching TRBD1. This CDR3 is CASSPTGSSYNEQFF. The CDR3 DNA reads TGTGCCAGCTCACCGACAGGGAGCTCCTACAATGAGCAGTTCTTC. Full variable domain (outside the CDR3, taken from reference TRBV18 and TRBJ2-1): NAGVMQNPRHLVRRRGQEARLRCSPMKGHSHVYWYRQLPEEGLKFMVYLQKENIIDESGMPKERFSAEFPKEGPSILRIQQVVRGDSAAYFCASSPTGSSYNEQFFGPGTRLTVL.